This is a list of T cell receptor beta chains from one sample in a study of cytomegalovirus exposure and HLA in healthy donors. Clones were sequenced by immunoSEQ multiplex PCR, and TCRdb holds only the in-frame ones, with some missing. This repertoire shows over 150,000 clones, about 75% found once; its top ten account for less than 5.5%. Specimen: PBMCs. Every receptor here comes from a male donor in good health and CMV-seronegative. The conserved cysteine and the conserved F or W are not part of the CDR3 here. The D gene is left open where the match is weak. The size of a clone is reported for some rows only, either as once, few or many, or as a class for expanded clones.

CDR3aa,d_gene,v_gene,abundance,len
ASSIGLAGRETQY,TRBD2,TRBV19,NA,13
ASSVATQGGSEKLF,NA,TRBV9,NA,14
ASRPGQGGNEKLF,TRBD1,TRBV2,few,13
SVEERSTDTQY,NA,TRBV29-1,NA,11
ASRETGASTDTQY,NA,TRBV2,NA,13
ATSRPGQPEANYGYT,NA,TRBV15,NA,15
ASSLGRGGPVDTQY,TRBD2,TRBV5-1,NA,14
SAAWGQGGTEAF,TRBD1,TRBV29-1,NA,12
ASSTPGQGAKNIQY,TRBD1,TRBV9,NA,14
ASSPGHHSSTDTQY,NA,TRBV5-1,NA,14
ASSHGEPNTEAF,NA,TRBV4-1,NA,12
SADRTGRVYNEQF,NA,TRBV29-1,NA,13
ASSSRGRGQETQY,TRBD1,TRBV25-1,NA,13
ASSPRGGENEQF,NA,TRBV4-1,once,12
ASSPRTGNTEAF,NA,TRBV13,NA,12
ASSLTSDPSYEQY,TRBD2,TRBV11-2,once,13
ASSLGLRSTDTQY,NA,TRBV5-1,NA,13
ASSVGLAEQF,TRBD2,TRBV7-9,NA,10
ASSLQSGHGETQY,NA,TRBV7-3,NA,13
ASSGQLPTYEQY,NA,TRBV19,NA,12
ASSSRNNEQF,NA,TRBV7-9,NA,10
ASSHWTSGGIYEQY,NA,TRBV21-1,NA,14